This T cell receptor beta chain was sequenced for a study of cytomegalovirus exposure and HLA in healthy donors. Broader study findings: The authors confirmed in vitro that a few CMV-associated chains were specific for CMV antigens. The study labeled more than 150 TCR beta chains cytomegalovirus-associated.

CDR1 and CDR2 (germline): SEHNR, FQNEAQ (reference sequence). V dropped 6 bases and J dropped 8 bases, with 14 bases sitting between them. CDR3 size: 14 residues. On this clone: Its antigen is unidentified.

The data were produced by immunoSEQ multiplex PCR, yet TCRdb's version contains in-frame clones alone and is incomplete. This repertoire shows roughly 330,000 clones, 87% found once; its top ten account for approximately 1.2%. The donors were part of the roughly 130-subject validation cohort, which stood apart from the approximately 670-subject first cohort. This TCR derives from a woman younger than 45 in good health and CMV-seropositive. The sequenced material came from PBMCs. V usage is TRBV7-9 and J usage is TRBJ1-6; D is ambiguous. The chain's CDR3 is CASRKVGVDSPLHF. The CDR3 coding sequence is TGTGCCAGCAGAAAAGTTGGGGTGGATTCACCCCTCCACTTT.